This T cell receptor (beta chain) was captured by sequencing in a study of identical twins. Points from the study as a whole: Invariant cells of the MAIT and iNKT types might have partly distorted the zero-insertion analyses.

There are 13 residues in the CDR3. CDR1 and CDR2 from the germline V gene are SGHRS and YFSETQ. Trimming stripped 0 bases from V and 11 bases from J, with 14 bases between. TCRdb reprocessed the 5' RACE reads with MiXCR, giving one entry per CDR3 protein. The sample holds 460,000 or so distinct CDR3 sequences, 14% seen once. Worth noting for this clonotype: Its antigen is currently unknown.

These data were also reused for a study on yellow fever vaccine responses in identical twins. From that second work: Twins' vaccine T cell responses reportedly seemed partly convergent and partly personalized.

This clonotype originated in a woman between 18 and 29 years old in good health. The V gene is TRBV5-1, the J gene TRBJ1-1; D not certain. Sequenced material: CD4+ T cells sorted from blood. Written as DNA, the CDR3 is TGCGCCAGCAGCTTGGGCATTAACAGCGGGGCTTTCTTT. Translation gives CASSLGINSGAFF.